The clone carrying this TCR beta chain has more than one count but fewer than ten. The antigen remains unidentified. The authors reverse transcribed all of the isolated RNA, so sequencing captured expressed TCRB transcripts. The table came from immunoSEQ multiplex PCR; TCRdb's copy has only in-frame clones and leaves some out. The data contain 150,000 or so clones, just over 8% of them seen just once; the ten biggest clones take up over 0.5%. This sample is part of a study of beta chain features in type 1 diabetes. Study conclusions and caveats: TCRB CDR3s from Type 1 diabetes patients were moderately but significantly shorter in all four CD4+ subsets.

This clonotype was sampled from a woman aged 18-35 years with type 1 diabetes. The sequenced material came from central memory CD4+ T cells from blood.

CDR3 DNA sequence: TGTGCCAGCAGTTACATCAGGGTTGCCGACACTGAAGCTTTCTTT. Its protein is CASSYIRVADTEAFF. The chain carries TRBV6-6 and TRBJ1-1; perhaps TRBD1 as D (5 bases). Trimming left V 2 bases short and J 3 bases short, with 13 bases between. The V gene's germline CDR1 is MNHNY and CDR2 SVGAGI (reference sequence). The CDR3 runs 15 residues.